This T cell receptor beta chain was observed in a study of metastatic and nonmetastatic thyroid tumors. At the level of the study: Across peripheral blood and tumor or nodule tissue samples taken from malignant and benign thyroid patients, the repertoires were compared with one another.

In this sample, this clone turned up many times. Its antigen is not known. V was pared by 2 bases and J by 0 bases, with 10 bases between. The CDR3 consists of 14 residues. CDR1 is SQVTM, CDR2 ANQGSEA, per germline. Findings and caveats of the study: Patients with malignant thyroid tumors reportedly had significantly higher TCR beta diversity than those with benign nodules, in blood and tumor.

Original processing methods: Across clinicopathological groups, CDR3 differences served as the basis for building a distant-metastasis classifier for papillary thyroid cancer. Via MiXCR, TCRdb re-called the PCR reads. Here the V and J calls rest on TCRdb's processing, not on the authors' analysis. The sample yields tens of thousands of clones, roughly 12% seen once. Nobody among the patients had been given any treatment before thyroid surgery. This chain uses TRBV29-1 with TRBJ1-1; D gene unclear. The clonotype comes from a female donor with papillary thyroid cancer or a benign thyroid nodule (not recorded which). Some clones in this sample may be carry-over from other donors' samples. Sequenced: blood. The CDR3 sequence: CSVEWQTMNTEAFF. CDR3 DNA: TGCAGCGTTGAATGGCAGACAATGAACACTGAAGCTTTCTTT.